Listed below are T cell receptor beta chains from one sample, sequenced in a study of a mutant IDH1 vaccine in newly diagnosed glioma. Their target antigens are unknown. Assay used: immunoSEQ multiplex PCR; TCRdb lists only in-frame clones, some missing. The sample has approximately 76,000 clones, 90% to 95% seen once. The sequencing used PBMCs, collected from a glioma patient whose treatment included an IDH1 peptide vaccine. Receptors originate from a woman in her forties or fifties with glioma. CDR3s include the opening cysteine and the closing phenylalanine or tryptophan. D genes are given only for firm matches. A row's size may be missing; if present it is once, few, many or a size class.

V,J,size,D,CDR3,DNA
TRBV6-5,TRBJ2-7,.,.,CASSRRSYEQYF,TGTGCCAGCTCGCGGCGATCCTACGAGCAGTACTTC
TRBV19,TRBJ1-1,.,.,CASTGRAGPDGWITEAFF,TGTGCCAGTACTGGCAGGGCGGGTCCGGACGGATGGATCACTGAAGCTTTCTTT
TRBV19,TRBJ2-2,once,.,CASSISSVAGELFF,TGTGCCAGTAGTATCTCTAGCGTAGCCGGGGAGCTGTTTTTT
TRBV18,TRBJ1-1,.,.,CASSPGPLNTEAFF,TGTGCCAGCTCACCGGGACCCCTGAACACTGAAGCTTTCTTT
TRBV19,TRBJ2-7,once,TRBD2,CASSFRTSGSYEQYF,TGTGCCAGTAGTTTCCGGACTAGCGGGAGCTACGAGCAGTACTTC
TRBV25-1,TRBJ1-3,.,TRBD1,CASSDPGQGGDTIYF,TGTGCCAGCAGTGATCCCGGACAGGGGGGAGACACCATATATTTT
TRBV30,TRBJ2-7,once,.,CAWSPGTGLLGEQYF,TGTGCCTGGAGTCCCGGGACGGGCCTCCTGGGTGAGCAGTACTTC
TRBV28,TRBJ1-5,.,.,CASSLGPGTNNQPQHF,TGTGCCAGCAGTTTAGGGCCAGGGACCAACAATCAGCCCCAGCATTTT
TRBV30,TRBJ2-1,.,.,CAWSLDSSSYNEQFF,TGTGCCTGGAGTTTGGACTCGTCCTCCTACAATGAGCAGTTCTTC
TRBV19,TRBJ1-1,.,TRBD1,CASSPRTGRGEAFF,TGTGCCAGTAGTCCGCGGACAGGGAGGGGTGAAGCTTTCTTT
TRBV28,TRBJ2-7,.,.,CASTRVAWSEQYF,TGTGCCAGCACCCGGGTAGCCTGGAGCGAGCAGTACTTC
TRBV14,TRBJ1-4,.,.,CASSPTGRGEKLFF,TGTGCCAGCAGCCCCACCGGCCGGGGTGAAAAACTGTTTTTT
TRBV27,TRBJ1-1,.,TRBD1,CASSFPGQGAEAFF,TGTGCCAGCAGTTTCCCGGGACAGGGGGCTGAAGCTTTCTTT
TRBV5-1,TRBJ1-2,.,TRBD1,CASSLGQGGPYGYTF,TGCGCCAGCAGCCTCGGGCAGGGGGGACCCTATGGCTACACCTTC
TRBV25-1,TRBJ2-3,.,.,CASSVEGGTQYF,TGTGCCAGCAGTGTGGAGGGGGGTACGCAGTATTTT
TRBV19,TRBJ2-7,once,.,CASSQQGPKDYEQYF,TGTGCCAGTAGTCAACAGGGACCGAAGGACTACGAGCAGTACTTC
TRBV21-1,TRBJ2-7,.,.,CASSKENSRDSGSPYEQYF,TGTGCCAGCAGCAAAGAAAATTCGAGGGATAGCGGGAGCCCCTACGAGCAGTACTTC
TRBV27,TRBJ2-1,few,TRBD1,CASSPRPGGHEQFF,TGTGCCAGCAGTCCCCGACCAGGGGGCCATGAGCAGTTCTTC
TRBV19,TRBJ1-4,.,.,CASSMYREGLNEKLFF,TGTGCCAGTAGTATGTACAGGGAGGGACTGAATGAAAAACTGTTTTTT
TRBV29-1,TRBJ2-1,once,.,CSVEKTGLGNEQFF,TGCAGCGTCGAAAAGACGGGCCTAGGCAATGAGCAGTTCTTC
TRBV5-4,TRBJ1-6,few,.,CASSLEGGPLHF,TGTGCCAGCAGCTTGGAAGGGGGACCCCTCCACTTT
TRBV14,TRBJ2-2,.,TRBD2,CASSQENSGSGTGELFF,TGTGCCAGCAGCCAAGAAAATAGCGGGAGTGGCACCGGGGAGCTGTTTTTT
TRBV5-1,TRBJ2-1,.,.,CASSLVEGVMGNNEQFF,TGCGCCAGCAGCTTGGTCGAGGGTGTGATGGGGAACAATGAGCAGTTCTTC
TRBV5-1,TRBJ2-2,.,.,CASSFWDPNTGELFF,TGCGCCAGCAGCTTTTGGGACCCCAACACCGGGGAGCTGTTTTTT
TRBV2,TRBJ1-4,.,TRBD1,CASSVNRGSGEKLFF,TGTGCCAGCAGCGTGAACAGGGGTTCGGGTGAAAAACTGTTTTTT
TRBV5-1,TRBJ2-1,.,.,CASSLGLVGRNEQFF,TGCGCCAGCAGCTTGGGCCTTGTTGGGAGGAATGAGCAGTTCTTC
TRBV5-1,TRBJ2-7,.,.,CASSLAAPSTYEQYF,TGCGCCAGCAGCTTGGCGGCCCCCAGCACCTACGAGCAGTACTTC
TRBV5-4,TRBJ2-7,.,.,CASSYGSNYEQYF,TGTGCCAGCAGCTATGGCAGCAACTACGAGCAGTACTTC
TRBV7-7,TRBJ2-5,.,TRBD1,CASSQGTGWETQYF,TGTGCTAGCAGCCAAGGGACAGGGTGGGAGACCCAGTACTTC
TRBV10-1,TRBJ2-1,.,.,CASSAVSGIHYNEQFF,TGCGCCAGCAGTGCCGTGTCAGGGATTCATTACAATGAGCAGTTCTTC
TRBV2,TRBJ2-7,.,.,CASRVRNLGDEQYF,TGTGCCAGCAGGGTCCGCAACCTCGGGGACGAACAGTACTTC
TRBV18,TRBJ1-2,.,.,CASSGTNYGYTF,TGTGCCAGCTCCGGGACAAATTATGGCTACACCTTC